Listed below are T cell receptor beta chains from one sample, sequenced in a study of blood T cell repertoires in COVID-19. Clones were read by immunoSEQ multiplex PCR, and TCRdb kept only the in-frame ones, dropping some. The sample lists about 160,000 clones, around four fifths occurring once. Material for sequencing was PBMCs or T cells enriched from blood (not recorded which). The receptors stem from a man aged 45-60 years who had recovered from COVID-19. Both conserved end residues are part of each CDR3. The D gene is left open where the match is weak. Not every row has a clone size; where given, it reads once, few, many or a size class.

j_call v_call clone_size d_call cdr3_aa cdr3_nt
TRBJ1-5 TRBV27 - TRBD1 CASSLYGQGEKPQHF TGTGCCAGCAGTTTATATGGACAGGGAGAAAAGCCCCAGCATTTT
TRBJ2-1 TRBV24-1 - - CATSEGEYNEQFF TGTGCCACCAGTGAAGGGGAATACAATGAGCAGTTCTTC
TRBJ2-2 TRBV30 - - CAWSYSNTGELFF TGTGCCTGGAGCTACTCGAACACCGGGGAGCTGTTTTTT
TRBJ1-4 TRBV3-1/TRBV3-2 - TRBD1 CASSLPGGTEKLFF TGTGCCAGCAGCCTACCAGGGGGGACTGAAAAACTGTTTTTT
TRBJ2-5 TRBV6-5 - TRBD1 CASSYQTGGARETQYF TGTGCCAGCAGTTACCAGACAGGGGGGGCTAGAGAGACCCAGTACTTC
TRBJ1-6 TRBV11-3 - - CASSSGRGNSPLHF TGTGCCAGCAGCTCCGGACGGGGTAATTCACCCCTCCACTTT
TRBJ2-2 TRBV5-1 - TRBD1 CASSPRDRNTGELFF TGCGCCAGCAGCCCAAGGGACAGAAACACCGGGGAGCTGTTTTTT
TRBJ2-5 TRBV4-2 - - CASSQDRGASGRGETQYF TGTGCCAGCAGCCAAGATAGGGGGGCTAGCGGCCGAGGGGAGACCCAGTACTTC
TRBJ1-1 TRBV7-8 - TRBD1 CASSGTGGNTEAFF TGTGCCAGCAGCGGGACAGGGGGAAACACTGAAGCTTTCTTT
TRBJ2-1 TRBV6-5 once - CASSKGLYNEQFF TGTGCCAGCAGTAAGGGGCTCTACAATGAGCAGTTCTTC
TRBJ1-1 TRBV29-1 - TRBD1 CSVEELQGILNTEAFF TGCAGCGTTGAAGAACTACAGGGGATACTGAACACTGAAGCTTTCTTT
TRBJ1-3 TRBV9 - - CASSLQGGGNTIYF TGTGCCAGCAGCTTACAGGGTGGTGGAAACACCATATATTTT
TRBJ2-1 TRBV6-2/TRBV6-3 - TRBD2 CASSRSAGAATYNEQFF TGTGCCAGCAGTCGCTCAGCGGGGGCCGCAACTTACAATGAGCAGTTCTTC
TRBJ1-2 TRBV24-1 - - CATSDSRGMEGYTF TGTGCCACCAGTGATAGCAGGGGAATGGAAGGCTACACCTTC
TRBJ2-7 TRBV5-4 - TRBD1 CASSLAGGSYEQYF TGTGCCAGCAGCTTGGCAGGGGGTTCCTACGAGCAGTACTTC
TRBJ2-1 TRBV5-1 few TRBD2 CASSPSGAPYNEQFF TGCGCCAGCAGTCCCAGCGGGGCCCCCTACAATGAGCAGTTCTTC
TRBJ1-2 TRBV5-4 - - CASSFMGQGHYGYTF TGTGCCAGCAGCTTTATGGGCCAGGGGCACTATGGCTACACCTTC
TRBJ1-5 TRBV7-2 - - CASSLKGGANQPQHF TGTGCCAGCAGCTTAAAGGGGGGGGCAAATCAGCCCCAGCATTTT
TRBJ1-4 TRBV19 few - CASTFTQPNEKLFF TGTGCCAGCACCTTCACACAACCTAATGAAAAACTGTTTTTT
TRBJ2-2 TRBV18 - - CASSPLAGTGELFF TGTGCCAGCTCACCACTGGCGGGGACCGGGGAGCTGTTTTTT
TRBJ1-1 TRBV19 - - CASSIVGRLNTEAFF TGTGCCAGTAGTATAGTGGGCAGGTTGAACACTGAAGCTTTCTTT
TRBJ1-5 TRBV2 - - CASSEIYSNQPQHF TGTGCCAGCAGTGAAATATATAGCAATCAGCCCCAGCATTTT
TRBJ1-1 TRBV6-5 - - CASSSPYQGNAEAFF TGTGCCAGCAGTTCGCCATATCAGGGGAACGCTGAAGCTTTCTTT
TRBJ2-1 TRBV5-1 - - CASSLGRSDEQFF TGCGCCAGCAGCTTGGGCCGAAGCGATGAGCAGTTCTTC
TRBJ1-2 TRBV30 few - CAWSPQVGYTF TGTGCCTGGAGTCCCCAGGTGGGCTACACCTTC
TRBJ2-7 TRBV6-5 - TRBD1 CASRRTGSSYEQYF TGTGCCAGCAGGAGGACAGGGAGCTCCTACGAGCAGTACTTC
TRBJ1-4 TRBV7-9 once TRBD1 CASSSTGGDEKLFF TGTGCCAGCAGCTCGACAGGGGGTGATGAAAAACTGTTTTTT
TRBJ2-7 TRBV11-3 - - CASSLGRISYEQYF TGTGCCAGCAGCTTGGGGCGCATTTCCTACGAGCAGTACTTC
TRBJ2-1 TRBV7-9 - - CASSLSASYNEQFF TGTGCCAGCAGCCTAAGCGCCTCCTACAATGAGCAGTTCTTC
TRBJ1-1 TRBV5-4 once - CASSLGAGNTEAFF TGTGCCAGCAGCTTGGGGGCAGGTAACACTGAAGCTTTCTTT
TRBJ2-7 TRBV27 - - CASSLVGDLRRYEQYF TGTGCCAGCAGTTTGGTAGGGGACTTAAGGCGCTACGAGCAGTACTTC
TRBJ1-6 TRBV7-2 - - CASSSGGPQNSPLHF TGTGCCAGCAGCTCCGGCGGGCCCCAAAATTCACCCCTCCACTTT
TRBJ2-1 TRBV7-2 - - CASSLARQVNEQFF TGTGCCAGCAGCTTAGCCAGACAGGTGAATGAGCAGTTCTTC
TRBJ1-1 TRBV5-1 - - CASSLAPRGKQEAFF TGCGCCAGCAGCTTGGCCCCCCGGGGTAAACAGGAAGCTTTCTTT
TRBJ1-5 TRBV2 - - CASSEASGKPQHF TGTGCCAGCAGTGAGGCCTCCGGGAAGCCCCAGCATTTT
TRBJ1-5 TRBV6-6 - TRBD1 CASNAGTGGQPQHF TGTGCCAGCAATGCCGGGACAGGGGGTCAGCCCCAGCATTTT
TRBJ1-2 TRBV7-8 once TRBD1 CASSLDRDAGYTF TGTGCCAGCAGCCTAGACAGGGATGCTGGCTACACCTTC
TRBJ2-7 TRBV6-1 - TRBD1 CASSATAGTASYEQYF TGTGCCAGCAGTGCCACCGCCGGGACAGCCTCCTACGAGCAGTACTTC
TRBJ2-7 TRBV5-3 - TRBD2 CARQGTSGEDEQYF TGTGCCAGACAGGGGACTAGCGGGGAGGACGAGCAGTACTTC
TRBJ2-1 TRBV7-9 once TRBD2 CASSPGTSASSYNEQFF TGTGCCAGCAGCCCAGGGACTAGCGCGAGCTCCTACAATGAGCAGTTCTTC
TRBJ1-1 TRBV6-1 - - CASSDGYRNTEAFF TGTGCCAGCAGTGATGGGTACAGGAACACTGAAGCTTTCTTT
TRBJ2-3 TRBV9 - TRBD2 CASSVAGGSPDTQYF TGTGCCAGCAGCGTAGCGGGGGGGTCCCCAGATACGCAGTATTTT
TRBJ1-2 TRBV13 few TRBD1 CASSLGKSGGRVYGYTF TGTGCCAGCAGCTTAGGCAAGTCAGGGGGCAGAGTCTATGGCTACACCTTC
TRBJ2-7 TRBV6-4 - TRBD1 CASTGDRGRGYEQYF TGTGCCAGCACAGGTGACAGAGGCAGGGGGTACGAGCAGTACTTC
TRBJ2-5 TRBV2 - TRBD2 CASSDSGGAFETQYF TGTGCCAGCAGTGATAGCGGGGGGGCGTTTGAGACCCAGTACTTC
TRBJ1-6 TRBV5-1 - - CASSLDGRNSPLHF TGCGCCAGCAGCTTGGACGGGAGGAATTCACCCCTCCACTTT
TRBJ2-7 TRBV7-6 - TRBD1 CASATGQGVYEQYF TGTGCCAGCGCCACGGGACAGGGGGTATACGAGCAGTACTTC
TRBJ2-3 TRBV7-3 - - CASSPLGQSTDTQYF TGTGCCAGCAGCCCCCTTGGACAGTCCACGGATACGCAGTATTTT
TRBJ2-1 TRBV3-1/TRBV3-2 - TRBD2 CASSLGGGGQFF TGTGCCAGCAGCCTGGGTGGGGGGGGACAGTTCTTC
TRBJ1-5 TRBV2 - TRBD1 CASSDPRQGNVEPQHF TGTGCCAGCAGTGATCCAAGACAGGGTAATGTGGAGCCCCAGCATTTT
TRBJ1-4 TRBV21-1 - - CASSKGQVTNEKLFF TGTGCCAGCAGCAAGGGACAGGTGACTAATGAAAAACTGTTTTTT
TRBJ1-2 TRBV12-3/TRBV12-4 - TRBD1 CASSFWDSYGYTF TGTGCCAGCAGTTTTTGGGACAGCTATGGCTACACCTTC
TRBJ2-6 TRBV5-1 - - CASSLEGRPSGANVLTF TGCGCCAGCAGCTTGGAGGGGAGGCCATCTGGGGCCAACGTCCTGACTTTC
TRBJ2-5 TRBV6-2/TRBV6-3 - - CASSSPITGTLAQQETQYF TGTGCCAGCAGTTCTCCAATCACAGGGACACTTGCCCAACAAGAGACCCAGTACTTC
TRBJ1-1 TRBV9 - - CASSVAGRDTEAFF TGTGCCAGCAGCGTTGCTGGGCGGGACACTGAAGCTTTCTTT
TRBJ2-7 TRBV27 medium-sized - CASSILPVGRGRIEQYF TGTGCCAGCAGTATTCTTCCCGTGGGGCGAGGTCGGATCGAGCAGTACTTC
TRBJ1-6 TRBV30 - TRBD1 CAWSVPRAGGNWDSPLHF TGTGCCTGGAGTGTACCCCGGGCAGGGGGTAATTGGGATTCACCCCTCCACTTT
TRBJ1-5 TRBV10-3 - - CAISESGSGGVGNQPQHF TGTGCCATCAGTGAGTCGGGCAGTGGAGGGGTTGGCAATCAGCCCCAGCATTTT
TRBJ2-1 TRBV6-5 - TRBD1 CASSQIQGRYNEQFF TGTGCCAGCAGCCAGATACAGGGGCGGTACAATGAGCAGTTCTTC
TRBJ1-1 TRBV7-8 - TRBD1 CASSASGQGSRTEAFF TGTGCCAGCAGCGCCAGTGGACAGGGCAGTAGGACTGAAGCTTTCTTT